Shown below are 2 T cell receptor beta chains from a single sample sequenced in a study of cytomegalovirus exposure and HLA in healthy donors. With 60 Vbeta and 13 Jbeta primers, the PCR was carried out. TCRdb keeps only in-frame clones here, not all; method: immunoSEQ multiplex PCR. The table lists roughly 38,000 clones, approximately 91% of them singletons. The sequenced sample was PBMCs. All receptors derive from a woman younger than 35 in good health and CMV-seronegative.

The rearrangement joins TRBV19 to TRBJ2-5; tentative D call: TRBD1 (6 bases). Germline V CDR1 and CDR2: LNHDA, SQIVND (reference sequence). Between the trimmed V and J ends, which lost 3 bases and 5 bases, there was a span of 16 bases. The CDR3 has 15 amino acids. CDR3 sequence: CASSIEAGAQETQYF. The CDR3 bases are TGTGCCAGTAGTATTGAGGCAGGGGCCCAGGAGACCCAGTACTTC. Using reference TRBV19 and TRBJ2-5 for the parts outside the CDR3, the full variable domain is DGGITQSPKYLFRKEGQNVTLSCEQNLNHDAMYWYRQDPGQGLRLIYYSQIVNDFQKGDIAEGYSVSREKKESFPLTVTSAQKNPTAFYLCASSIEAGAQETQYFGPGTRLLVL.

The J gene is TRBJ2-7, the V gene TRBV25-1; 8 nucleotides agree with TRBD2. Germline CDR1 is MGHDK and CDR2 is SYGVNS. The length of the CDR3 is 14 residues. V trimming: 6 bases; J trimming: 1 base; junction bases outside the gene matches: 5. The CDR3 loop is CASRREDGSYEQYF. Here the CDR3 DNA reads TGTGCCAGCAGGCGGGAGGATGGGTCCTACGAGCAGTACTTC.